These 32 T cell receptor beta chains came from one sample sequenced in a study of memory CD4+ T cells and cytomegalovirus serostatus. Here immunoSEQ multiplex PCR was the method, and the copy in TCRdb shows in-frame clones only, minus some. This table has tens of thousands of clones, about 80% appearing once. The sort gate was single viable CD3+CD4+CD8-CD45RO+ cells for memory CD4+ T cells. The sequencing sample was made of memory CD4+ T cells from blood. These receptors came from an adult in good health and CMV-seropositive.

This chain uses TRBV5-1 with TRBJ1-1, with D possibly matching TRBD1 (5 bases). Germline V CDR1 and CDR2: SGHRS, YFSETQ. The CDR3 has 16 residues. Trimming pared 4 bases from V and 0 bases from J, leaving 16 bases between. The CDR3 is CASSPGGGRLNTEAFF. In DNA, the CDR3 is TGCGCCAGCAGCCCGGGGGGAGGCAGGTTGAACACTGAAGCTTTCTTT.

The gene calls are TRBV27 and TRBJ2-3, with a tentative D call TRBD1 (6 bases). V was clipped by 2 bases and J by 5 bases, with 11 bases between them. Germline V CDR1 and CDR2: MNHEY, SMNVEV (reference sequence). There are 14 residues in the CDR3. CDR3 coding DNA: TGTGCCAGCAGTTTAAGGCAGGGGAAAGATACGCAGTATTTT. Encoded protein: CASSLRQGKDTQYF.

This chain joins TRBV6-1 and TRBJ2-3; D gene uncertain. The germline V gene encodes CDR1 MNHNS and CDR2 SASEGT. V shed 0 bases and J shed 4 bases, with 17 bases lying between them. The CDR3 runs 17 residues. CDR3 nucleotides: TGTGCCAGCAGTGAAGCGCATAGGAGTACGCGGCCAGATACGCAGTATTTT. Its protein is CASSEAHRSTRPDTQYF.

V is TRBV7-2 and J is TRBJ2-4, with 7 bases identical to TRBD1. The germline V gene encodes CDR1 SGHTA and CDR2 FQGNSA. The CDR3 loop spans 15 amino acids. Trimming took 2 bases from V and 9 from J; bases not matched to a gene: 10. In nucleotides, the CDR3 is TGTGCCAGCAGCTTATCCCCAGGGGCAGGGGGCATTCAGTACTTC. Its protein product is CASSLSPGAGGIQYF.

V gene TRBV28 combines with J gene TRBJ1-1, with TRBD1 identical over 7 bases. CDR3 length equals 13 residues. Germline CDR1 reads MDHEN; CDR2 reads SYDVKM. The V segment lost 5 bases and the J segment 4 bases; nucleotides outside the gene matches: 4. DNA of the CDR3: TGTGCCAGCAGTGAATACAGGGGCACTGAAGCTTTCTTT. Its protein is CASSEYRGTEAFF.

The chain couples TRBV7-9 to TRBJ2-7; weak D call: TRBD2 (6 bases). The CDR3 has 15 residues. The V gene's germline CDR1 is SEHNR and CDR2 FQNEAQ (reference sequence). Between the trimmed V and J ends, which lost 4 bases and 3 bases, there was a span of 16 bases. The CDR3 nucleotides read TGTGCCAGCAGCTCCGGACGGGAGCGAAACTACGAGCAGTACTTC. It encodes CASSSGRERNYEQYF.

The chain has TRBV7-9 and TRBJ2-7, with D possibly being TRBD1 (6 bases). Trimming removed 5 bases at V and 2 bases at J, with 10 bases between. This CDR3 is 13 amino acids long. Germline V gene data show CDR1 as SEHNR and CDR2 as FQNEAQ (reference sequence). The CDR3 is CASSLGTTYEQYF. The CDR3 DNA reads as TGTGCCAGCAGCCTTGGGACAACCTACGAGCAGTACTTC. The entire variable domain, with the rest obtained from reference TRBV7-9 and TRBJ2-7, is as follows: DTGVSQNPRHKITKRGQNVTFRCDPISEHNRLYWYRQTLGQGPEFLTYFQNEAQLEKSRLLSDRFSAERPKGSFSTLEIQRTEQGDSAMYLCASSLGTTYEQYFGPGTRLTVT.

The gene calls are TRBV7-3 and TRBJ2-6, with TRBD1 identical over 8 bases. In germline, CDR1 is SGHTA, CDR2 FQGTGA. The CDR3 spans 16 residues. With V trimmed by 2 bases and J by 2 bases, 2 bases remained unmatched. The CDR3 is CASSLQQGAGANVLTF. In DNA form, the CDR3 reads TGTGCCAGCAGCTTACAACAGGGGGCTGGGGCCAACGTCCTGACTTTC.

The chain couples TRBV19 to TRBJ2-7, with TRBD2 matching over 7 bases. Germline CDR1 is LNHDA and CDR2 is SQIVND (reference sequence). V trimming: 9 bases; J trimming: 3 bases; junction bases outside the gene matches: 11. CDR3 length equals 14 residues. The CDR3 DNA reads as TGTGCCAGCCAGGCGGGGGACCGCCACTACGAGCAGTACTTC. Amino acid sequence: CASQAGDRHYEQYF. Full variable domain (missing parts from reference TRBV19 and TRBJ2-7): DGGITQSPKYLFRKEGQNVTLSCEQNLNHDAMYWYRQDPGQGLRLIYYSQIVNDFQKGDIAEGYSVSREKKESFPLTVTSAQKNPTAFYLCASQAGDRHYEQYFGPGTRLTVT.

The J gene is TRBJ2-3, the V gene TRBV7-3; D possibly corresponds to TRBD1 (5 bases). Germline loops: CDR1 SGHTA, CDR2 FQGTGA. The CDR3 runs 15 residues. Trimming took 5 bases from V and 3 from J, leaving 15 bases between them. Here the CDR3 reads CASSPGSPATDTQYF. CDR3 sequence (DNA): TGTGCCAGCAGCCCAGGGTCCCCCGCGACAGATACGCAGTATTTT.

The chain employs TRBV7-5 and TRBJ1-2. TRBV7-5 is assigned pseudogene status. The CDR3 is 13 amino acids. CDR3 loop: CARSLAPVLGYTF. In DNA, the CDR3 is TGTGCCAGAAGCTTAGCGCCGGTCCTTGGCTACACCTTC.

This clone was counted a few times. The V call is TRBV5-1, the J call TRBJ2-7; 10 nucleotides agree with TRBD1. CDR3 length: 13 amino acids. Trimming at V came to 4 bases and at J to 7 bases, leaving 5 bases not matched to a gene. Germline CDR1 and CDR2: SGHRS and YFSETQ. Here the CDR3 DNA reads TGCGCCAGCAGCGGGACAGGGGCCGGGGAGCAGTACTTC. Its translation: CASSGTGAGEQYF.

This clone showed up just a few times. The chain employs TRBV21-1 and TRBJ1-4; TRBD1 is the table's D call and was not checked against the DNA. TRBV21-1 is termed a pseudogene. There are 18 residues in the CDR3. The chain's CDR3 is CASSKVGDRQTTNEKLFF. CDR3 sequence (DNA): TGTGCCAGCAGCAAAGTAGGGGACAGGCAAACAACTAATGAAAAACTGTTTTTT.

This clone was counted only a few times. This chain links TRBV15 with TRBJ2-7; 8 nucleotides align to TRBD2. Germline loops: CDR1 LNHNV, CDR2 YYDKDF (reference sequence). Trimming at V came to 5 bases and at J to 2 bases, leaving 8 bases not matched to a gene. The CDR3 extends over 15 amino acids. The CDR3 DNA reads TGTGCCACCAGCCGCGGACTAGCTGAGGCCTACGAGCAGTACTTC. Protein sequence: CATSRGLAEAYEQYF.

The V and J genes are TRBV28 and TRBJ2-3; unclear D gene. Germline lookup yields CDR1 MDHEN and CDR2 SYDVKM. The CDR3 is 16 amino acids. The V end was cut by 6 bases, the J end by 2 bases, with 18 bases between. DNA of the CDR3: TGTGCCAGCAGGCTCCCGGGTGCGTCATTCACAGATACGCAGTATTTT. It specifies CASRLPGASFTDTQYF.

The V call is TRBV5-4, the J call TRBJ2-3; D not certain. Trimming removed 0 bases from V and 4 bases from J, with 15 bases in between. The CDR3 is made up of 16 amino acids. The germline V gene has CDR1 SGHNT and CDR2 YYREEE (reference sequence). CDR3 nucleotide sequence: TGTGCCAGCAGCTTGGGTTTCCACTCTACCCCAGATACGCAGTATTTT. Protein product: CASSLGFHSTPDTQYF.

Only one count was recorded for this clone. As DNA, the CDR3 is TGTGCCAGCAGCTTGGCGGGAGTTTTGGGCGGGGAGCTGTTTTTT. This gives the protein CASSLAGVLGGELFF. This chain uses TRBV7-8 with TRBJ2-2, with TRBD2 matching over 7 bases. Unmatched junction bases numbered 8, after V lost 3 bases and J lost 7 bases. The CDR3 is 15 amino acids. Germline V gives CDR1 SGHVS, CDR2 FQNEAQ.

In this sample, this clone turned up once. The rearrangement links TRBV18 to TRBJ2-7; 10 bases map to TRBD2. CDR3 length equals 15 residues. CDR1 is KGHSH and CDR2 is LQKENI in the germline V gene. Trimming at V came to 1 base and at J to 6 bases, leaving 6 bases not matched to a gene. The CDR3 region has the DNA TGTGCCAGCTCACCACGGCAGCGGGGGGGCATCGAGCAGTACTTC. Translation gives CASSPRQRGGIEQYF.

This clone has a handful of counts. V gene TRBV5-6 combines with J gene TRBJ1-1; 8 bases are shared with TRBD1. V lost 4 bases and J lost 6; bases outside the gene matches: 14. Germline V lookup: CDR1 SGHDT, CDR2 YYEEEE. The CDR3 length is 16 residues. The DNA for the CDR3 is TGTGCCAGCAGCACAGGGGCCGACAGGGGATGGCCTGAAGCTTTCTTT. It is translated as CASSTGADRGWPEAFF.

V and J are TRBV28 and TRBJ2-7; D is possibly TRBD2 (5 bases). Trimming shortened V by 5 bases and J by 3 bases, and 11 bases separated the two germline ends. Germline loops: CDR1 MDHEN, CDR2 SYDVKM. This CDR3 has 13 residues. In DNA, the CDR3 is TGTGCCAGCAGTAAAGCGGCCATCTACGAGCAGTACTTC. This codes for CASSKAAIYEQYF. The variable domain in full, completed from reference TRBV28 and TRBJ2-7, reads DVKVTQSSRYLVKRTGEKVFLECVQDMDHENMFWYRQDPGLGLRLIYFSYDVKMKEKGDIPEGYSVSREKKERFSLILESASTNQTSMYLCASSKAAIYEQYFGPGTRLTVT.

The chain joins TRBV5-4 to TRBJ1-4; D gene unclear. The CDR3 is 15 amino acids. Germline V CDR1 and CDR2: SGHNT, YYREEE (reference sequence). V dropped 4 bases and J dropped 0 bases, with 10 bases sitting between them. CDR3 nucleotide sequence: TGTGCCAGCAGCCCTGACCGAGCAACTAATGAAAAACTGTTTTTT. Its protein product is CASSPDRATNEKLFF.

The chain combines TRBV28 with TRBJ1-1, with 12 bases lining up with TRBD1. Germline CDR1 is MDHEN and CDR2 is SYDVKM. The CDR3 has 15 amino acids. Trimming at V came to 1 base and at J to 10 bases, leaving 7 bases not matched to a gene. The CDR3 region has the DNA TGTGCCAGCAGTTTATCCCCGGGACAGGGGGCCGCAGCTTTCTTT. This gives the protein CASSLSPGQGAAAFF.

The chain is built from TRBV29-1 and TRBJ2-2; maybe TRBD1 (8 bases). V was cut by 5 bases and J by 4 bases, with 11 bases left in between. The germline V gene encodes CDR1 SQVTM and CDR2 ANQGSEA. The CDR3 totals 13 residues. The DNA for the CDR3 is TGCAGCGTTAACAGGGGGGGCACCGGGGAGCTGTTTTTT. Translating it yields CSVNRGGTGELFF.

This clone was observed a handful of times. The chain is built from TRBV7-9 and TRBJ1-4, with a weak D call TRBD1 (6 bases). The germline V gene has CDR1 SEHNR and CDR2 FQNEAQ (reference sequence). V lost 0 bases and J lost 5, with 7 bases in between. This CDR3 spans 14 amino acids. DNA of the CDR3: TGTGCCAGCAGCTTAGCAGGGGGGAATGAAAAACTGTTTTTT. It yields the protein CASSLAGGNEKLFF.

This chain links TRBV4-3 with TRBJ2-7; TRBD2 aligns across 8 bases. Germline lookup yields CDR1 LGHNA and CDR2 YSLEER. Trimming cost V 5 bases and J 3 bases; bases outside gene matches: 12. The CDR3 spans 16 residues. For the CDR3, the DNA is TGCGCCAGCAGCAGGAGGCGGGAGGACGGGGGCTACGAGCAGTACTTC. It encodes CASSRRREDGGYEQYF.

This clone was picked up a small number of times. This chain joins TRBV5-1 and TRBJ1-2; the match to TRBD1 covers 7 bases. CDR3 size: 12 residues. Per the germline V gene, CDR1 is SGHRS and CDR2 is YFSETQ. V lost 3 bases, J lost 8 bases, and 4 bases stayed unmatched. The CDR3 reads CASSYDRAGYTF. DNA for the CDR3: TGCGCCAGCAGCTACGACAGGGCCGGCTACACCTTC.

On this clone: This sample includes further DNA sequences coding for the same CDR3. The V and J genes are TRBV7-3 and TRBJ2-7; TRBD2 is a possible D gene (6 bases). The CDR3 is made up of 14 amino acids. Deletions cut 0 bases from V and 0 bases from J, with 6 bases between. Germline assignment: CDR1 SGHTA and CDR2 FQGTGA. The CDR3 nucleotides read TGTGCCAGCAGCTTAACCGGGAGCTCCTACGAGCAGTACTTC. It translates to CASSLTGSSYEQYF.

This clone was seen a handful of times. This rearrangement joins TRBV28 to TRBJ2-6; D is perhaps TRBD2 (7 bases). The CDR3 is 19 residues long. Between the trimmed V and J ends, which lost 2 bases and 0 bases, there was a span of 17 bases. Germline V CDR1 and CDR2: MDHEN, SYDVKM. CDR3 protein: CASSLLGGLLTSGANVLTF. The CDR3 bases are TGTGCCAGCAGTTTACTCGGGGGGCTGCTAACCTCTGGGGCCAACGTCCTGACTTTC.

In this sample, this clone turned up once. CDR3 sequence reads: CASSMADTQYF. The CDR3 coding sequence is TGTGCCAGTTCGATGGCAGATACGCAGTATTTT. The rearrangement links TRBV19 to TRBJ2-3; unclear D gene. V lost 8 bases to trimming and J lost 4 bases, with 7 bases between them. CDR1 LNHDA and CDR2 SQIVND come from the germline V gene (reference sequence). The CDR3 spans 11 residues.

This chain connects TRBV10-3 to TRBJ2-2, with 7 bases matching TRBD2. Looked up from germline, CDR1 is ENHRY and CDR2 is SYGVKD. Trimming cost V 0 bases and J 7 bases; bases outside gene matches: 8. The CDR3 loop spans 16 amino acids. The CDR3: CAISESPAGDGGELFF. The CDR3 DNA is TGTGCCATCAGTGAGTCCCCGGCGGGGGATGGCGGGGAGCTGTTTTTT.

The rearrangement links TRBV30 to TRBJ1-2; 7 positions match TRBD1. J lost 3 bases, V lost 0 bases, and 1 base had no gene match. Germline values: CDR1 GTSNPN, CDR2 SVGIG (reference sequence). The CDR3 is 13 residues long. In DNA form, the CDR3 reads TGTGCCTGGAGTGTAACAGGGGACTATGGCTACACCTTC. Its translation is CAWSVTGDYGYTF.

This chain connects TRBV5-1 to TRBJ2-5; TRBD1 matches 7 bases. CDR1 is SGHRS and CDR2 is YFSETQ in the germline V gene. V was pared by 6 bases and J by 5 bases, with 7 bases of the junction left unmatched. This CDR3 spans 13 amino acids. The chain's CDR3 is CASTLDRVETQYF. In DNA, the CDR3 is TGCGCCAGCACTTTAGACAGGGTGGAGACCCAGTACTTC.